This paragraph reports one TCR beta chain. As yet, its antigen is unknown. Germline CDR1 reads SGHDN; CDR2 reads FVKESK. The CDR3 sequence is 14 residues long. The V end was cut by 2 bases, the J end by 4 bases, with 11 bases between. Some clones are missing from TCRdb's copy, which holds only in-frame ones; the method was immunoSEQ multiplex PCR. The sample carries over 200,000 clones, around 90% recorded once. This specimen belongs to a study of cytomegalovirus exposure and HLA in healthy donors. Findings and caveats of the study: Reportedly, diagnosis of cytomegalovirus status by the classifier showed high specificity and sensitivity.

The source of this sequence is a woman younger than 35 in good health and CMV-seronegative. Sample: PBMCs. The rearrangement links TRBV14 to TRBJ1-1; D remains ambiguous. CDR3 sequence reads: CASSQRGLGTEAFF. CDR3 in DNA: TGTGCCAGCAGCCAACGGGGTCTTGGCACTGAAGCTTTCTTT.